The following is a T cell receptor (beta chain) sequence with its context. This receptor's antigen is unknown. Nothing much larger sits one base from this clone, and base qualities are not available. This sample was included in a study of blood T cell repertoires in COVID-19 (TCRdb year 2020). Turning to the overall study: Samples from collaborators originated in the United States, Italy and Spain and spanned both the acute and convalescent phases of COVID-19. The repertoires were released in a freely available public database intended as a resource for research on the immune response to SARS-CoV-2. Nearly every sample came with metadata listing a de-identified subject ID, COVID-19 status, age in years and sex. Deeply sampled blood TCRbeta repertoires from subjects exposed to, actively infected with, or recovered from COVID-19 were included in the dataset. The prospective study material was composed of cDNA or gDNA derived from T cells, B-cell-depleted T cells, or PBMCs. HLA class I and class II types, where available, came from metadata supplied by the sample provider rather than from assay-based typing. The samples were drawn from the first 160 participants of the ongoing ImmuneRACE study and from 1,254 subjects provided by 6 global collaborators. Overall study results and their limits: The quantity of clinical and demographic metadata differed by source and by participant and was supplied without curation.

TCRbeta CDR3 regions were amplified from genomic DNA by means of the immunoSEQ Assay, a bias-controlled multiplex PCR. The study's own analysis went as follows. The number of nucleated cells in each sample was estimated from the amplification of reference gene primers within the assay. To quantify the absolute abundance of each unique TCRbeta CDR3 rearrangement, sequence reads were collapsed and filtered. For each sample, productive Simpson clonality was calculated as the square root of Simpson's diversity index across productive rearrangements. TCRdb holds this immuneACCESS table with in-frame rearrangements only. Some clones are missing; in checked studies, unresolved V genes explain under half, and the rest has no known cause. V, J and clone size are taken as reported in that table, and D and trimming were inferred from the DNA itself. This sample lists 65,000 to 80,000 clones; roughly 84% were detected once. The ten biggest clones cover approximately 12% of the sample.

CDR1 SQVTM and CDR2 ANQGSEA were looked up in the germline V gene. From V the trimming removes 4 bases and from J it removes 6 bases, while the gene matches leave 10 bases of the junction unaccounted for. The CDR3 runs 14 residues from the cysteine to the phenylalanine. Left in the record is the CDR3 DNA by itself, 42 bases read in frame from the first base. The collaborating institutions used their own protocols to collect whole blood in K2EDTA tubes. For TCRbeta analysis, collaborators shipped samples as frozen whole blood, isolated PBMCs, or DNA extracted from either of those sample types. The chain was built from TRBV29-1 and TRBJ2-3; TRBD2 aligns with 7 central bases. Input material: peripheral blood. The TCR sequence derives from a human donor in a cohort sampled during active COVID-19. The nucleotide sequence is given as TGCAGCGTTGGGCTAGCGGTGGCTCTGGATACGCAGTATTTT. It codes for CSVGLAVALDTQYF.